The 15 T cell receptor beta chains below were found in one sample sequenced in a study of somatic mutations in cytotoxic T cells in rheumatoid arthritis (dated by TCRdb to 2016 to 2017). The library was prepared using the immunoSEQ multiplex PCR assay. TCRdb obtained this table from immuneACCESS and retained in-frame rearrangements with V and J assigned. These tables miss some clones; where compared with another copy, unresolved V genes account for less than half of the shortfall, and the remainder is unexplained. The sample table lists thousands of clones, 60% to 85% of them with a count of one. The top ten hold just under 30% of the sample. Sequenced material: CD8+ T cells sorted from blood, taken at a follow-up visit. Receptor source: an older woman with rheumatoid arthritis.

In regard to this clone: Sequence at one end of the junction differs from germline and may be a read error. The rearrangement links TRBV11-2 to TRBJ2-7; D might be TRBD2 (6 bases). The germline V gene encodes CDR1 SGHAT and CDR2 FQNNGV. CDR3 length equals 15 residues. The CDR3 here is CASSVDPGERDEQYF. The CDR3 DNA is TGTGCCAGCAGCGTAGACCCGGGGGAGCGGGACGAGCAGTACTTC. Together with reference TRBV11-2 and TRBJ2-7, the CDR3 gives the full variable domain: EAGVAQSPRYKIIEKRQSVAFWCNPISGHATLYWYQQILGQGPKLLIQFQNNGVVDDSQLPKDRFSAERLKGVDSTLKIQPAKLEDSAVYLCASSVDPGERDEQYFGPGTRLTVT.

The CDR3 region has the DNA TGTGCCAGCAGTCCCGTCGGGGGACGGGATAATGAAAAACTGTTTTTT. This gives the protein CASSPVGGRDNEKLFF. The chain recombines TRBV2 with TRBJ1-4; tentative D call: TRBD1 (5 bases). CDR3 length equals 16 residues. Germline V lookup: CDR1 SNHLY, CDR2 FYNNEI. Trimming took off 5 bases at V and 4 bases at J, with 17 bases between the two ends. Full variable domain (missing parts from reference TRBV2 and TRBJ1-4): EPEVTQTPSHQVTQMGQEVILRCVPISNHLYFYWYRQILGQKVEFLVSFYNNEISEKSEIFDDQFSVERPDGSNFTLKIRSTKLEDSAMYFCASSPVGGRDNEKLFFGSGTQLSVL.

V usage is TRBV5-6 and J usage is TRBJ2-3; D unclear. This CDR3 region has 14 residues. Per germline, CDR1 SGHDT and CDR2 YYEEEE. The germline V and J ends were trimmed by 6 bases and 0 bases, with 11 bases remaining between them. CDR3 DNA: TGTGCCAGCATTGGGCCCTTGAGCACAGATACGCAGTATTTT. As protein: CASIGPLSTDTQYF.

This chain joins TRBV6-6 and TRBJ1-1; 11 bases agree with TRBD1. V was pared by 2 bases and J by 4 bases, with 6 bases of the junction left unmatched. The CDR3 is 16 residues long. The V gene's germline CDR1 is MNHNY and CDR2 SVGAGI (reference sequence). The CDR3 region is CASSYRTGGMITEAFF. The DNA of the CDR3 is TGTGCCAGCAGTTACCGGACAGGGGGCATGATCACTGAAGCTTTCTTT.

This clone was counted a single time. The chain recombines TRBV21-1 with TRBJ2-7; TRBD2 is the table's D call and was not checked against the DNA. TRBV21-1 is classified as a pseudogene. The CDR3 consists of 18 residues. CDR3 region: CASSKGGWREQISYEQYF. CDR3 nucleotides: TGTGCCAGCAGCAAGGGAGGCTGGCGGGAGCAAATTTCCTACGAGCAGTACTTC.

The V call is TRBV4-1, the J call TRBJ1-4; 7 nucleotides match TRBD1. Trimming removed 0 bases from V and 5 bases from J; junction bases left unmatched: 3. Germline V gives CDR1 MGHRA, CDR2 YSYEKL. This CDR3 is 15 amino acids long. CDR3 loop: CASSQEEGANEKLFF. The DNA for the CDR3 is TGCGCCAGCAGCCAAGAGGAGGGGGCGAATGAAAAACTGTTTTTT.

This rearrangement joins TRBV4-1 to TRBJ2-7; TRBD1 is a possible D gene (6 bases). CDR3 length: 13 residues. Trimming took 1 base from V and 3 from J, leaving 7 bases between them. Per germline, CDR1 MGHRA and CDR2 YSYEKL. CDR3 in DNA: TGCGCCAGCAGCCAAGCGGACAGCTACGAGCAGTACTTC. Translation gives CASSQADSYEQYF.

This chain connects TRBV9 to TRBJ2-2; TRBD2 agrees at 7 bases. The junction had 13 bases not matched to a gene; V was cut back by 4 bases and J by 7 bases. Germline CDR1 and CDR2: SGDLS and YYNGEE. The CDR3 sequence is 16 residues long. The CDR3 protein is CASSSPEGRGYGELFF. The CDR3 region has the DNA TGTGCCAGCAGCTCACCCGAGGGGCGGGGGTACGGGGAGCTGTTTTTT.

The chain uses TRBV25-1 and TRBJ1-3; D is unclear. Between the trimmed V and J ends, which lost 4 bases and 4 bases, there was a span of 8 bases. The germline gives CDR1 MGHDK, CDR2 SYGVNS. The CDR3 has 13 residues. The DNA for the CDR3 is TGTGCCAGCAGTGGCGATTCGGGAAACACCATATATTTT. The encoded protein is CASSGDSGNTIYF.

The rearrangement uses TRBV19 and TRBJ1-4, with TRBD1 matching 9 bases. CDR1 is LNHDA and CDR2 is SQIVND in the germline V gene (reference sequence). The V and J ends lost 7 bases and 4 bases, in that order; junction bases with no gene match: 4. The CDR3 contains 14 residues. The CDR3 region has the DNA TGTGCCAGTACCTCGACAGGGGGTAATGAAAAACTGTTTTTT. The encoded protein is CASTSTGGNEKLFF.

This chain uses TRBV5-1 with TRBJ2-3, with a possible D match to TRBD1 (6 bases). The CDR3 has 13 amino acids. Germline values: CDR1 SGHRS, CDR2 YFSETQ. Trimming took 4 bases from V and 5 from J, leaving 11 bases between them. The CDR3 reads CASSQGLRDTQYF. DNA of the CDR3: TGCGCCAGCAGCCAGGGGCTTAGAGATACGCAGTATTTT.

CDR3 sequence reads: CASSQELYRGGDEKLFF. CDR3 nucleotides: TGTGCCAGCAGCCAAGAACTTTACAGGGGAGGGGATGAAAAACTGTTTTTT. The chain is built from TRBV4-2 and TRBJ1-4; 7 bases are a match to TRBD1. Germline values: CDR1 LGHNA, CDR2 YNFKEQ. With 0 bases clipped from V and 6 bases from J, the junction kept 10 bases outside the gene matches. The CDR3 loop spans 17 amino acids.

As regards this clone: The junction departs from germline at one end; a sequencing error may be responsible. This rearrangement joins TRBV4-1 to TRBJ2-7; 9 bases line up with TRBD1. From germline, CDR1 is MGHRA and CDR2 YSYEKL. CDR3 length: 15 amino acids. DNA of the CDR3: TGCGCCAGCGGCCAAGAAGAGGGACAGGGTCGTGAGCAGTACTTC. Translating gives CASGQEEGQGREQYF.

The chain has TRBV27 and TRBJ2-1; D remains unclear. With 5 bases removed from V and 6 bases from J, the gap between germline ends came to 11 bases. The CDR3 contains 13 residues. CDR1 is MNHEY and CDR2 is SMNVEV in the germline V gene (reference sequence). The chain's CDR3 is CASSHGKFNEQFF. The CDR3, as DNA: TGTGCCAGCAGTCATGGGAAGTTCAATGAGCAGTTCTTC.

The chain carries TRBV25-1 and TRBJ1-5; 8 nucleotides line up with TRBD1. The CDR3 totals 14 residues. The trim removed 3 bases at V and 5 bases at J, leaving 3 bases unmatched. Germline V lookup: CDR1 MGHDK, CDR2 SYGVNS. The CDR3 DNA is TGTGCCAGCAGTGACGGACAGGGTTATCAGCCCCAGCATTTT. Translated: CASSDGQGYQPQHF.